This T cell receptor beta chain was identified during a study of control samples from healthy donors and cancer patients. Here immunoSEQ multiplex PCR was the method, and the copy in TCRdb shows in-frame clones only, minus some. The table includes around 99,000 clones, 90% detected once. The sequencing sample was made of blood. The clonotype was recovered from a human donor in good health. The donor label of this sample is uncertain.

As DNA, the CDR3 is TGTGCCAGCAGCCTCCTCACGGCGGGGAATAATTCACCCCTCCACTTT. Its translation is CASSLLTAGNNSPLHF. The gene calls are TRBV3-1 (or the pseudogene TRBV3-2) and TRBJ1-6; D is ambiguous. Trimming removed 4 bases from V and 5 bases from J, with 15 bases in between. This CDR3 contains 16 residues. CDR1 is LGHDT, CDR2 YNNKEL, per germline (reference sequence).